This record looks at one T cell receptor (beta chain) sequence and its context. Its antigen is undetermined. This record comes from a study of OX40 agonist ivuxolimab in advanced cancers. Background on the study: It was permissible to have had prior anti-PD-1, anti-PD-L1 or anti-CTLA-4 therapy, and approximately 40% had some. Study findings and constraints: Some nonresponders also had low normalized T-cell clonal expansion.

Assay used: immunoSEQ multiplex PCR; TCRdb lists only in-frame clones, some missing. The profile covers approximately 28,000 clones, with around 85% appearing a single time and approximately 26% taken by the ten largest. Sequences were derived from CD4+ or CD8+ T cells sorted from blood, sampled in a trial of the OX40 agonist ivuxolimab. The sequence derives from an adult with an advanced solid tumor such as melanoma, head and neck, liver or kidney cancer.

CDR3 amino acids: CASSVRGPTSSYEQYF. CDR3 in DNA: TGTGCCAGCAGCGTACGAGGGCCGACGAGCTCCTACGAGCAGTACTTC. The chain couples TRBV5-6 to TRBJ2-7; the D gene is possibly TRBD2 (5 bases). Germline values: CDR1 SGHDT, CDR2 YYEEEE. The length of the CDR3 is 16 residues. V lost 4 bases and J 0 bases, leaving 17 bases between the germline ends.